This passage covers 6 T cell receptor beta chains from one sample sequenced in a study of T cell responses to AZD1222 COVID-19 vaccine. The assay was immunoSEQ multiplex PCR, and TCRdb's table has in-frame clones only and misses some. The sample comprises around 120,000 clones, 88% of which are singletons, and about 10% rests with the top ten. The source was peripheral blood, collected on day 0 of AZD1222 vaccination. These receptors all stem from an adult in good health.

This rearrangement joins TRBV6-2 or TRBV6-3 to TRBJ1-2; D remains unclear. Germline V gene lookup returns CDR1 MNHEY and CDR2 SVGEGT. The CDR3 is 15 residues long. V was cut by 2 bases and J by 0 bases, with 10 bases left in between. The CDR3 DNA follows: TGTGCCAGCAGTTACCCGAACAGAGCTAACTATGGCTACACCTTC. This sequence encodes CASSYPNRANYGYTF.

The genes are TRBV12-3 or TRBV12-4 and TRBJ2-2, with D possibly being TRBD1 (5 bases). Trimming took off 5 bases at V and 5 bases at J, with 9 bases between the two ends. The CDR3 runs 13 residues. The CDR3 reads CASSPQGTGELFF. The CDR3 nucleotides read TGTGCCAGCAGTCCGCAGGGAACCGGGGAGCTGTTTTTT.

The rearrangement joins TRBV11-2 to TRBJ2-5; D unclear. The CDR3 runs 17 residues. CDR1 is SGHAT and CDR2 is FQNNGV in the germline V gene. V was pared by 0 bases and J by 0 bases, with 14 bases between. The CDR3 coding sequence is TGTGCCAGCAGCTTAGAGTCGGCCGCTTCCAACCAAGAGACCCAGTACTTC. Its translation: CASSLESAASNQETQYF.

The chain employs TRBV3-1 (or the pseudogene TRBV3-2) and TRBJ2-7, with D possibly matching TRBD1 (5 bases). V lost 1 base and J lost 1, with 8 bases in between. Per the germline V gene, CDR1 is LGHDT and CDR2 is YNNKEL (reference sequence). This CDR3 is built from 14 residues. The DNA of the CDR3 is TGTGCCAGCAGCCAAGGTCAGGGATCCTACGAGCAGTACTTC. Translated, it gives CASSQGQGSYEQYF.

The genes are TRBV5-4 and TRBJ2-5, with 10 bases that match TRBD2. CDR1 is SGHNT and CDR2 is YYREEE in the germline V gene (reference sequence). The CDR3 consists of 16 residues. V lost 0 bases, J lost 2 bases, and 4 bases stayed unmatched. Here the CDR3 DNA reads TGTGCCAGCAGCTTGGGGGCTAGCGGGGGTCAAGAGACCCAGTACTTC. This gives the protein CASSLGASGGQETQYF.

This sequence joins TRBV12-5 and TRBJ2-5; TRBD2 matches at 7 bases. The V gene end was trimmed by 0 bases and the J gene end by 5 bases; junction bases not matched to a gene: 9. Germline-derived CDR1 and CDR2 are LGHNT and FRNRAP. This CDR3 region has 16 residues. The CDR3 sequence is CASGLVLGGSRETQYF. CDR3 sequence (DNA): TGTGCTAGTGGTTTGGTACTGGGCGGGAGTAGGGAGACCCAGTACTTC.